Sequencing of this TCR beta chain was carried out in a study of blood T cell repertoires in COVID-19. Study-wide context: The United States, Italy and Spain were the sources of the acute and convalescent COVID-19 samples. PBMCs, B-cell-depleted T cells, or T cells were the source of the cDNA or gDNA that made up the material.

The CDR3 is 14 amino acids. Germline V gives CDR1 LGHDT, CDR2 YNNKEL (reference sequence). The V gene end was trimmed by 2 bases and the J gene end by 6 bases; junction bases not matched to a gene: 6. As handled by the study authors: Estimation of nucleated cell counts relied on the amplification of reference gene primers. Sequencing was performed with immunoSEQ multiplex PCR; in TCRdb, only in-frame clones are kept and a portion is missing. That table furnishes V, J and clone size, whereas the DNA furnished D and trimming. The sample gives about 69,000 clones, roughly 90% of which show up once; less than 2.5% is in the top ten.

The clonotype comes from a man under 40 with acute or convalescent COVID-19. The sample consisted of peripheral blood. This chain joins TRBV3-1 (or the pseudogene TRBV3-2) and TRBJ1-2; 7 nucleotides align to TRBD1. The chain's CDR3 is CASSQLDRVHGYTF. CDR3 sequence (DNA): TGTGCCAGCAGCCAATTAGACAGGGTGCATGGCTACACCTTC.